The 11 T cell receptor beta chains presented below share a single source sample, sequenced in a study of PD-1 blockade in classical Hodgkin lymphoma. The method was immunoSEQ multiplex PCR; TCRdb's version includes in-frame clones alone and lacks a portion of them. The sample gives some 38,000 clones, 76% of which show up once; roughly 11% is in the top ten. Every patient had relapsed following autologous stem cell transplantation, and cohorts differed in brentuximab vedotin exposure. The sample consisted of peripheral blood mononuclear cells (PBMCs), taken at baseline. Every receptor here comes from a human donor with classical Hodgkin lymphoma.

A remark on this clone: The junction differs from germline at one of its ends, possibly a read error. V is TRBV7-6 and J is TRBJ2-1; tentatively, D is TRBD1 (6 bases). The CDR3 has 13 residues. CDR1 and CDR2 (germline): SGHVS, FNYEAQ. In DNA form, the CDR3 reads TGTGCTAGCAGCTTGAATTCGGACAGTCCCCAGTTCTTC. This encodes CASSLNSDSPQFF.

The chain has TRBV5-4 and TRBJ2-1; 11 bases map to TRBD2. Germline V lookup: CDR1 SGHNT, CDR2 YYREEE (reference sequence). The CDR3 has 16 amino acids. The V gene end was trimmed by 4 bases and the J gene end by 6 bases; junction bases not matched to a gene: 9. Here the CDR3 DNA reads TGTGCCAGCAGCATATTCTCCGGGACTAGCGGCAATGAGCAGTTCTTC. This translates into CASSIFSGTSGNEQFF.

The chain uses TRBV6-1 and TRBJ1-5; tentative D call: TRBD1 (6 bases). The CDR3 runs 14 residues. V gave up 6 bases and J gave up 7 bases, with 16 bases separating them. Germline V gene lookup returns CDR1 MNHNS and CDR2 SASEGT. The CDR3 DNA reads TGTGCCAGCAGCGAGAGGGGGGTCCGGCAGCCCCAGCATTTT. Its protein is CASSERGVRQPQHF.

This CDR3 is CASSSRENTYNEQFF. The CDR3 bases are TGTGCCAGCAGCTCGCGGGAGAATACTTACAATGAGCAGTTCTTC. V is TRBV7-8 and J is TRBJ2-1; the match to TRBD2 covers 7 bases. The CDR3 is made up of 15 amino acids. The ends lost 4 bases at V and 4 bases at J; junction bases unmatched: 7. Germline V gives CDR1 SGHVS, CDR2 FQNEAQ.

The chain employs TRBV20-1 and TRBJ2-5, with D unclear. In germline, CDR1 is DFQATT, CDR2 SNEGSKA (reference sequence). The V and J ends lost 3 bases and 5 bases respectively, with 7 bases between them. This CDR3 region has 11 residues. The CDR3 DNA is TGCAGTGCTAGGGAGAGGGAGACCCAGTACTTC. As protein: CSARERETQYF.

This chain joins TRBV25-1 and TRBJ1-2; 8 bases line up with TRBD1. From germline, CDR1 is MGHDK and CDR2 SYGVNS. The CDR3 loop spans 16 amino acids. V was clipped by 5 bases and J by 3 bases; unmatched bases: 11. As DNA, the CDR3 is TGTGCCAGCAGTTCGCCCGAGACGACAGGGGACTATGGCTACACCTTC. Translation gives CASSSPETTGDYGYTF.

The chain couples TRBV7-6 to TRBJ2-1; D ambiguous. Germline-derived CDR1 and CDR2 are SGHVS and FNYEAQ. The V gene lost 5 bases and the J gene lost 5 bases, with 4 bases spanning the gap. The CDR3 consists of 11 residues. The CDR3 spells CASSVNNEQFF. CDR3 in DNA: TGTGCCAGCAGCGTCAACAATGAGCAGTTCTTC.

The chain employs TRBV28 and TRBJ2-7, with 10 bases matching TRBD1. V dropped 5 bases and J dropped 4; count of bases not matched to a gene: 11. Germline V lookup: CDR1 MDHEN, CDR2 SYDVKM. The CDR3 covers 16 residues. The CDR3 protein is CASSPHLGQGGYEQYF. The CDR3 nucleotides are TGTGCCAGCAGTCCTCACCTAGGACAGGGGGGGTACGAGCAGTACTTC.

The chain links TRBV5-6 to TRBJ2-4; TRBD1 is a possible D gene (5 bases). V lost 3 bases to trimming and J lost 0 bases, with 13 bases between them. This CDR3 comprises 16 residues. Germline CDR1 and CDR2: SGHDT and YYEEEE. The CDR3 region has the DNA TGTGCCAGCAGCTCGGCAGGGCCCGAAGCCAAAAACATTCAGTACTTC. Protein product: CASSSAGPEAKNIQYF.

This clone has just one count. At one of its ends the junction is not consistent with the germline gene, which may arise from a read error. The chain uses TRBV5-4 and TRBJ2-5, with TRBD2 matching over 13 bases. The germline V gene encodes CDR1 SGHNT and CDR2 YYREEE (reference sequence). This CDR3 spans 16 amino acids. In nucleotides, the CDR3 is TGCGCCAGCAGCCACGGGACTAGCGGGATCCTAGAGACCCAGTACTTC. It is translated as CASSHGTSGILETQYF.

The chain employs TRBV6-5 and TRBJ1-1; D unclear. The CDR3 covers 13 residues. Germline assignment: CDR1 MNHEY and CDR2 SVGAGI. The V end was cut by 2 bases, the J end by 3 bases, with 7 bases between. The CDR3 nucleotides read TGTGCCAGCAGTTACAGGGATGACACTGAAGCTTTCTTT. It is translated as CASSYRDDTEAFF.